This T cell receptor beta chain was found in a study of CD8+CD57+ T cells in acquired aplastic anemia. The overall study: The study obtained an average of approximately 3 ug of DNA from sorted CD4+ and CD8+ cells. Broader study findings: Almost 30 sequences, all CD8+ CDR3, were shared between patients and controls. The CD8+ Simpson's diversity of patients and controls was not significantly different.

Germline values: CDR1 MNHNS, CDR2 SASEGT. After removal of 6 bases from V and 5 bases from J, the junction contained 13 bases not matched to a gene. The CDR3 loop spans 15 amino acids. The template used for profiling TCR beta VDJ and CDR3 was genomic DNA. TCRdb redid the calling of the reads with MiXCR, one entry per CDR3 protein. The top ten hold around 3% of the sample, which has around 150,000 distinct CDR3 sequences, around 50% seen once. All sequencing subjects had displayed CD8+CD57+ cell expansion on flow cytometry. Patients had not yet gotten any therapy when their blood was taken for sampling. This clonotype has at least ten counts. As yet, its antigen is unknown.

The chain carries TRBV6-1 and TRBJ2-7, with 7 bases matching TRBD1. This clonotype originated in a human donor with aplastic anemia. The sample consisted of sorted CD4+, CD8+, or CD8+CD57+ T cells (not recorded which) from PBMCs. The DNA for the CDR3 is TGTGCCAGCAGCGCTTCCCGACAGGGTAACCACGAGCAGTACTTC. It translates to CASSASRQGNHEQYF.